This is a list of T cell receptor beta chains from one sample in a study of a mutant IDH1 vaccine in newly diagnosed glioma. Data came from immunoSEQ multiplex PCR; TCRdb stores just in-frame clones and leaves some out. The repertoire includes roughly 28,000 clones, around 89% of them detected once, and around 18% sits in the top ten. No cognate antigen is known for these TCRs. This sample comprised PBMCs, obtained from a glioma patient whose treatment included an IDH1 peptide vaccine. Receptor source: a man between 18 and 35 years old with glioma. Both conserved end residues are part of each CDR3. The D gene is left open where the match is weak. Clone size is not always given. Where it is, it says once, few, many or a class for expanded clones.

D: -; J: TRBJ2-7; size: -; V: TRBV18; CDR3: CASSPPGLAYEQYF; DNA: TGTGCCAGCTCACCACCGGGACTCGCCTACGAGCAGTACTTC
D: TRBD2; J: TRBJ2-3; size: -; V: TRBV7-9; CDR3: CASSRTSGSLDTQYF; DNA: TGTGCCAGCAGCCGGACTAGCGGGAGCTTAGATACGCAGTATTTT
D: -; J: TRBJ1-2; size: -; V: TRBV10-3; CDR3: CAISESKGGAGYTF; DNA: TGTGCCATCAGTGAGTCGAAAGGGGGGGCTGGCTACACCTTC
D: -; J: TRBJ2-7; size: -; V: TRBV11-2; CDR3: CASSPHTGSYEQYF; DNA: TGTGCCAGCAGCCCCCATACTGGATCCTACGAGCAGTACTTC
D: -; J: TRBJ1-2; size: -; V: TRBV5-5; CDR3: CASSLKDPNYGYTF; DNA: TGTGCCAGCAGCTTGAAGGACCCTAACTATGGCTACACCTTC
D: -; J: TRBJ2-7; size: -; V: TRBV5-1; CDR3: CASSPGSGIYEQYF; DNA: TGCGCCAGCAGCCCGGGATCAGGGATCTACGAGCAGTACTTC
D: -; J: TRBJ2-4; size: -; V: TRBV6-5; CDR3: CASRISDGNIQYF; DNA: TGTGCCAGCAGAATTAGCGATGGCAACATTCAGTACTTC
D: -; J: TRBJ2-2; size: -; V: TRBV4-3; CDR3: CASSQSVGEGVGELFF; DNA: TGCGCCAGCAGCCAATCCGTGGGGGAGGGGGTCGGGGAGCTGTTTTTT
D: -; J: TRBJ1-2; size: -; V: TRBV4-1; CDR3: CASSQGPTDYGYTF; DNA: TGCGCCAGCAGCCAAGGCCCGACAGACTATGGCTACACCTTC
D: TRBD1; J: TRBJ1-1; size: -; V: TRBV4-2; CDR3: CASSQRQGGNTEAFF; DNA: TGTGCCAGCAGCCAGCGACAGGGTGGGAACACTGAAGCTTTCTTT
D: TRBD2; J: TRBJ2-3; size: -; V: TRBV29-1; CDR3: CSVERGGSTDTQYF; DNA: TGCAGCGTTGAGCGGGGGGGAAGCACAGATACGCAGTATTTT
D: -; J: TRBJ1-1; size: few; V: TRBV5-6; CDR3: CASSLELTNTEAFF; DNA: TGTGCCAGCAGCTTAGAACTTACGAACACTGAAGCTTTCTTT
D: -; J: TRBJ2-2; size: -; V: TRBV5-1; CDR3: CASSLAGVPGELFF; DNA: TGCGCCAGCAGCTTGGCCGGGGTTCCCGGGGAGCTGTTTTTT
D: -; J: TRBJ1-2; size: once; V: TRBV7-9; CDR3: CATRGSLYGYTF; DNA: TGTGCCACCCGGGGGTCCCTCTATGGCTACACCTTC
D: -; J: TRBJ1-1; size: -; V: TRBV29-1; CDR3: CSVSQRDTEAFF; DNA: TGCAGCGTTTCTCAGCGAGACACTGAAGCTTTCTTT
D: TRBD1; J: TRBJ1-1; size: -; V: TRBV5-4; CDR3: CASSFRGGVNTEAFF; DNA: TGTGCCAGCAGCTTCAGGGGGGGCGTTAACACTGAAGCTTTCTTT
D: TRBD1; J: TRBJ2-2; size: -; V: TRBV14; CDR3: CASSPWTGGAGELFF; DNA: TGTGCCAGCAGCCCCTGGACAGGGGGCGCCGGGGAGCTGTTTTTT
D: -; J: TRBJ2-2; size: -; V: TRBV10-3; CDR3: CAISEMGREVTGELFF; DNA: TGTGCCATCAGTGAGATGGGCAGGGAAGTCACCGGGGAGCTGTTTTTT
D: TRBD2; J: TRBJ2-2; size: once; V: TRBV5-1; CDR3: CASRMGASGNTGELFF; DNA: TGCGCCAGCCGCATGGGAGCTAGCGGGAACACCGGGGAGCTGTTTTTT
D: -; J: TRBJ1-5; size: -; V: TRBV4-2; CDR3: CASSQDLNQPQHF; DNA: TGTGCCAGCAGCCAAGATCTCAATCAGCCCCAGCATTTT
D: -; J: TRBJ1-1; size: -; V: TRBV29-1; CDR3: CSVTDTYMNTEAFF; DNA: TGCAGCGTTACCGACACGTATATGAACACTGAAGCTTTCTTT
D: TRBD1; J: TRBJ2-5; size: once; V: TRBV19; CDR3: CASTPGQGPGETQYF; DNA: TGTGCCAGTACCCCGGGACAGGGGCCTGGAGAGACCCAGTACTTC
D: -; J: TRBJ1-1; size: -; V: TRBV6-5; CDR3: CASSYSTGGGTEAFF; DNA: TGTGCCAGCAGTTACTCGACGGGGGGAGGGACTGAAGCTTTCTTT
D: -; J: TRBJ1-1; size: -; V: TRBV5-5; CDR3: CASSLDRFEAFF; DNA: TGTGCCAGCAGCTTAGACCGGTTTGAAGCTTTCTTT
D: TRBD1; J: TRBJ1-5; size: -; V: TRBV4-1; CDR3: CASSQEDRNNQPQHF; DNA: TGCGCCAGCAGCCAAGAGGACAGGAACAATCAGCCCCAGCATTTT
D: TRBD2; J: TRBJ2-5; size: -; V: TRBV10-3; CDR3: CAISGQLAGGETQYF; DNA: TGTGCCATCAGTGGCCAACTAGCGGGAGGAGAGACCCAGTACTTC
D: -; J: TRBJ2-5; size: -; V: TRBV5-1; CDR3: CASSNLETQYF; DNA: TGCGCCAGCAGCAACCTAGAGACCCAGTACTTC
D: -; J: TRBJ1-1; size: -; V: TRBV6-5; CDR3: CASSYRWTEGNTEAFF; DNA: TGTGCCAGCAGTTACCGATGGACAGAAGGGAACACTGAAGCTTTCTTT
D: -; J: TRBJ2-2; size: -; V: TRBV6-5; CDR3: CASGLNGANTGELFF; DNA: TGTGCCAGCGGATTAAACGGAGCGAACACCGGGGAGCTGTTTTTT
D: TRBD1; J: TRBJ1-2; size: once; V: TRBV19; CDR3: CASSGRDRVSDDYGYTF; DNA: TGTGCCAGTAGTGGCCGGGACAGGGTTAGCGACGACTATGGCTACACCTTC
D: -; J: TRBJ1-1; size: once; V: TRBV4-3; CDR3: CASSATENTEAFF; DNA: TGCGCCAGCAGTGCTACAGAGAACACTGAAGCTTTCTTT
D: TRBD2; J: TRBJ2-7; size: -; V: TRBV2; CDR3: CASSETPGLAGGYEQYF; DNA: TGTGCCAGCAGTGAGACGCCGGGACTAGCGGGAGGCTACGAGCAGTACTTC
D: -; J: TRBJ1-1; size: -; V: TRBV7-2; CDR3: CASSLARGRRDTEAFF; DNA: TGTGCCAGCAGCTTAGCGCGGGGCAGGCGGGACACTGAAGCTTTCTTT
D: TRBD1; J: TRBJ1-5; size: -; V: TRBV6-6; CDR3: CASSQGAEQPQHF; DNA: TGTGCCAGCAGTCAGGGGGCAGAGCAGCCCCAGCATTTT
D: TRBD1; J: TRBJ2-2; size: -; V: TRBV29-1; CDR3: CSAEGGGNTGELFF; DNA: TGCAGCGCCGAAGGGGGCGGAAACACCGGGGAGCTGTTTTTT
D: TRBD2; J: TRBJ2-5; size: -; V: TRBV6-6; CDR3: CASTLSGTSGSGTQYF; DNA: TGTGCCAGCACTCTCTCCGGGACTAGCGGGAGTGGGACCCAGTACTTC
D: TRBD1; J: TRBJ1-2; size: -; V: TRBV4-2; CDR3: CASSRLITTLRQGYGYTF; DNA: TGTGCCAGCAGCCGTCTAATCACAACCTTGAGACAGGGCTATGGCTACACCTTC
D: -; J: TRBJ1-6; size: -; V: TRBV7-2; CDR3: CASSPYPPQGASRSPLHF; DNA: TGTGCCAGCAGCCCCTATCCCCCACAGGGAGCAAGCAGATCACCCCTCCACTTT
D: -; J: TRBJ2-4; size: -; V: TRBV30; CDR3: CAWSVGGVAKNIQYF; DNA: TGTGCCTGGAGTGTGGGTGGAGTAGCCAAAAACATTCAGTACTTC
D: TRBD1; J: TRBJ1-1; size: -; V: TRBV29-1; CDR3: CSVVGQGGTEAFF; DNA: TGCAGCGTTGTCGGACAGGGTGGAACTGAAGCTTTCTTT
D: TRBD1; J: TRBJ1-1; size: -; V: TRBV19; CDR3: CASTDRVGTEAFF; DNA: TGTGCCAGTACGGACAGGGTTGGGACTGAAGCTTTCTTT
D: TRBD1; J: TRBJ2-1; size: -; V: TRBV4-1; CDR3: CASSHNGQASSYNEQFF; DNA: TGCGCCAGCAGCCACAACGGACAGGCAAGCTCCTACAATGAGCAGTTCTTC
D: -; J: TRBJ1-5; size: -; V: TRBV18; CDR3: CASSPSNQPQHF; DNA: TGTGCCAGCTCACCGTCCAATCAGCCCCAGCATTTT
D: TRBD2; J: TRBJ2-5; size: -; V: TRBV29-1; CDR3: CSVQGELASGGSETQYF; DNA: TGCAGCGTTCAAGGTGAACTGGCCAGCGGGGGGTCAGAGACCCAGTACTTC
D: -; J: TRBJ1-1; size: -; V: TRBV7-9; CDR3: CASSSHRRSDTEAFF; DNA: TGTGCCAGCAGCTCCCACAGGCGGTCGGACACTGAAGCTTTCTTT
D: TRBD1; J: TRBJ1-2; size: -; V: TRBV4-1; CDR3: CASSQRGDRHLDGYTF; DNA: TGCGCCAGCAGCCAGAGGGGGGACAGGCATTTAGATGGCTACACCTTC
D: -; J: TRBJ1-1; size: -; V: TRBV10-3; CDR3: CAISDRGGRAEAFF; DNA: TGTGCCATCAGTGACAGGGGCGGGAGGGCTGAAGCTTTCTTT
D: -; J: TRBJ2-2; size: -; V: TRBV19; CDR3: CASSQSWGELFF; DNA: TGTGCCAGTAGTCAATCCTGGGGGGAGCTGTTTTTT
D: -; J: TRBJ1-5; size: -; V: TRBV30; CDR3: CAWSVRRGQPQHF; DNA: TGTGCCTGGAGTGTACGGAGAGGACAGCCCCAGCATTTT
D: TRBD1; J: TRBJ1-5; size: -; V: TRBV2; CDR3: CASRPPTGDVQPQHF; DNA: TGTGCCAGCAGACCCCCCACAGGGGATGTTCAGCCCCAGCATTTT
D: -; J: TRBJ2-7; size: few; V: TRBV6-1; CDR3: CASSERRLYEQYF; DNA: TGTGCCAGCAGTGAACGGCGCCTTTACGAGCAGTACTTC
D: TRBD1; J: TRBJ2-6; size: few; V: TRBV19; CDR3: CASSTTGTGANVLTF; DNA: TGTGCCAGTAGTACGACAGGGACAGGGGCCAACGTCCTGACTTTC
D: TRBD1; J: TRBJ1-5; size: -; V: TRBV15; CDR3: CATSSGEGARGNQPQHF; DNA: TGTGCCACCAGCAGTGGAGAGGGGGCGCGGGGCAATCAGCCCCAGCATTTT
D: -; J: TRBJ1-5; size: once; V: TRBV28; CDR3: CASSYEVSWSNQPQHF; DNA: TGTGCCAGCAGTTATGAAGTTAGTTGGAGCAATCAGCCCCAGCATTTT